Detailed here is one T cell receptor (beta chain). The antigen is unknown. The CDR3 is 12 residues long. Trimming cost V 3 bases and J 5 bases, with 4 bases left between them. CDR1 is SEHNR and CDR2 is FQNEAQ in the germline V gene (reference sequence). The record originates from a study of T-cell reconstitution after alpha-beta-depleted transplantation in children. Study outcomes and limitations: Reportedly, only several hundred clones from non-depleted graft cells drove alpha-beta T-cell counts at about two months.

The library targeted TCRbeta and was prepared with unique molecular identifiers. Each CDR3 protein is one row after TCRdb ran MiXCR on the PCR reads. Of 700,000 to 850,000 distinct CDR3 sequences listed, around 15% are singletons. The sequencing used PBMCs, mostly from graft donor cells, collected 360 days after TCRalphabeta/CD19-depleted stem cell transplant. The chain employs TRBV7-9 and TRBJ1-4; D is unresolved. The TCR comes from a male patient between 5 and 17 years old who had a stem cell transplant for acute lymphoblastic leukemia, so the T cells may come from the graft donor. CDR3 sequence: CASSFGNEKLFF. CDR3 coding DNA: TGTGCCAGCAGCTTTGGAAATGAAAAACTGTTTTTT.